This T cell receptor (beta chain) was obtained from a study of T cell repertoires in cytomegalovirus infection. On the study more broadly: Evidence of both CMV infection and a matching HLA type came from public TCR beta signatures. The study's findings and limits: Identification of carriers of CMV plus the relevant HLA was performed using cumulative public TCR beta family frequency. HLA-C-restricted CMV clonotypes gave the most frequent clonotype in two of eight donors.

TCRdb re-analysed the reads in MiXCR, keeping a single row per CDR3 protein. Of around 100,000 distinct CDR3 sequences in the sample, 9.5% to 13% were seen once. The CDR3 covers 11 residues. Trimming shortened V by 8 bases and J by 3 bases, and 7 bases separated the two germline ends. Germline values: CDR1 MNHEY, CDR2 SVGEGT. In this sample, this clonotype turned up a few times. What it binds is not known. The source is a human donor in good health (CMV status not recorded). Some clones in this sample may be carry-over from other donors' samples. Sequencing was carried out using PBMCs, sequenced either directly or after in vitro stimulation (not recorded which). The gene calls are TRBV6-2 or TRBV6-3 and TRBJ1-2; D gene unclear. The CDR3, as DNA: TGTGCCAGCCGTCAGGACTATGGCTACACCTTC. Its translation is CASRQDYGYTF.